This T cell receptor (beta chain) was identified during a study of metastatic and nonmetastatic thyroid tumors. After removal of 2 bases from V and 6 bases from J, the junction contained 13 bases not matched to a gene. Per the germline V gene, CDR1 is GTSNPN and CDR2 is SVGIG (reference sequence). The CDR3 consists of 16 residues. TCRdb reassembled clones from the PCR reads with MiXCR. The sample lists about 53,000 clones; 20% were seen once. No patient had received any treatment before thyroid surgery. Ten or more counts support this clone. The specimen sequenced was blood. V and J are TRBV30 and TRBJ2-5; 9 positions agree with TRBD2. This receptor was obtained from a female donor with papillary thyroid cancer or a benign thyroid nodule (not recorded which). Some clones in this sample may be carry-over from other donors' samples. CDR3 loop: CAWSIAGSGSRQTQYF. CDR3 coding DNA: TGTGCCTGGAGTATCGCTGGTAGCGGGAGTAGACAGACCCAGTACTTC.